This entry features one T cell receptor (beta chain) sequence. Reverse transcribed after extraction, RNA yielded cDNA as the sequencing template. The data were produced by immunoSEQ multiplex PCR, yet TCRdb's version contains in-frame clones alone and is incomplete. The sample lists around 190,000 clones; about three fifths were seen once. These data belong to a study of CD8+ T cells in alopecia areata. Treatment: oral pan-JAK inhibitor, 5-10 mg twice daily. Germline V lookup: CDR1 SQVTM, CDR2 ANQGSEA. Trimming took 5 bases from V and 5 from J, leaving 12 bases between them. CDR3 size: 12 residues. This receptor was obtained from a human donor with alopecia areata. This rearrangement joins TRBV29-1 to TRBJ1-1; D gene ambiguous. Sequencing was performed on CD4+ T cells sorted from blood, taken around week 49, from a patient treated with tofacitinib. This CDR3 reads CSVNAGRTEAFF. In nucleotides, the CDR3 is TGCAGCGTTAACGCAGGTAGGACTGAAGCTTTCTTT.